Listed below are T cell receptor beta chains from one sample, sequenced in a study of CD8+CD57+ T cells in acquired aplastic anemia. TCRdb reprocessed the reads via MiXCR and lists one record per CDR3 protein. The sample carries around 430,000 distinct CDR3 sequences, about a third recorded once. The sequencing sample was made of sorted CD4+, CD8+, or CD8+CD57+ T cells (not recorded which) from PBMCs. These receptor sequences come from a human donor with aplastic anemia. Each CDR3 is given with its conserved first and last residue. Fields, in order: V gene, D gene, J gene, clone size, CDR3 protein, CDR3 DNA. D genes are given only for firm matches. For some rows the clone size is stated as once, few or many, or as a class when expanded; others skip it.

v_gene: TRBV7-9
d_gene: TRBD2
j_gene: TRBJ2-7
abundance: many
CDR3aa: CASSTTIAGGPDEQYF
CDR3nt: TGTGCCAGCAGCACAACAATAGCGGGAGGGCCGGACGAGCAGTACTTC

v_gene: TRBV7-9
d_gene: TRBD1
j_gene: TRBJ1-1
abundance: few
CDR3aa: CASSSDRGGTETFF
CDR3nt: TGTGCCAGCAGCTCGGACAGGGGGGGCACTGAAACTTTCTTT

v_gene: TRBV19
d_gene: .
j_gene: TRBJ1-6
abundance: once
CDR3aa: CASSKLDLPNSPLHF
CDR3nt: TGTGCCAGTAGTAAGCTAGACTTACCAAATTCACCCCTCCACTTT

v_gene: TRBV10-3
d_gene: TRBD2
j_gene: TRBJ2-7
abundance: few
CDR3aa: CAISGLASGTAYNEQYF
CDR3nt: TGTGCCATCAGTGGGTTGGCTAGCGGGACCGCCTACAATGAGCAGTACTTC

v_gene: TRBV5-5
d_gene: .
j_gene: TRBJ1-4
abundance: few
CDR3aa: CASSLGGAVEFF
CDR3nt: TGTGCCAGCAGCTTGGGCGGGGCGGTGGAGTTTTTT

v_gene: TRBV29-1
d_gene: .
j_gene: TRBJ2-4
abundance: .
CDR3aa: CASSQYRDIKNIQYF
CDR3nt: TGCGCCAGCAGCCAGTACCGGGACATCAAAAACATTCAGTACTTC

v_gene: TRBV7-9
d_gene: .
j_gene: TRBJ2-5
abundance: .
CDR3aa: CASSGSGQSKETQYF
CDR3nt: TGTGCCAGCAGCGGGTCAGGACAGTCAAAAGAGACCCAGTACTTC

v_gene: TRBV20-1
d_gene: .
j_gene: TRBJ2-1
abundance: few
CDR3aa: CSAEGVSGLGGNEQFF
CDR3nt: TGCAGTGCTGAGGGGGTGAGCGGGCTGGGGGGTAATGAGCAGTTCTTC

v_gene: TRBV2
d_gene: .
j_gene: TRBJ2-7
abundance: .
CDR3aa: CASSSDRFEQYF
CDR3nt: TGTGCCAGCAGCTCCGACAGATTCGAGCAGTACTTC

v_gene: TRBV5-1
d_gene: .
j_gene: TRBJ2-3
abundance: .
CDR3aa: CASSLDGRGTDTQYF
CDR3nt: TGCGCCAGCAGCTTGGATGGCAGGGGCACAGATACGCAGTATTTT

v_gene: TRBV20-1
d_gene: .
j_gene: TRBJ2-1
abundance: .
CDR3aa: CSAREGDNEQFF
CDR3nt: TGCAGTGCTAGAGAGGGGGATAATGAGCAGTTCTTC

v_gene: TRBV20-1
d_gene: TRBD1
j_gene: TRBJ2-5
abundance: .
CDR3aa: CSAKTGSQETQYF
CDR3nt: TGCAGTGCCAAGACAGGGAGCCAAGAGACCCAGTACTTC

v_gene: TRBV7-9
d_gene: .
j_gene: TRBJ2-2
abundance: few
CDR3aa: CASSLDLKTGTNTGELFF
CDR3nt: TGTGCCAGCAGCTTGGACTTGAAGACAGGAACGAACACCGGGGAGCTGTTTTTT

v_gene: TRBV7-2
d_gene: .
j_gene: TRBJ1-4
abundance: once
CDR3aa: CASSLYRRRDEKLFF
CDR3nt: TGTGCCAGCAGCCTCTACAGGCGGAGAGATGAAAAACTGTTTTTT

v_gene: TRBV4-2
d_gene: TRBD1
j_gene: TRBJ1-2
abundance: .
CDR3aa: CASSPIRQGFDYGYTF
CDR3nt: TGTGCCAGCAGCCCTATTCGACAGGGATTCGACTATGGCTACACCTTC

v_gene: TRBV3-1
d_gene: .
j_gene: TRBJ2-7
abundance: few
CDR3aa: CASTSHGGLYEQYF
CDR3nt: TGTGCCAGCACCAGTCACGGTGGACTCTACGAGCAGTACTTC

v_gene: TRBV7-6
d_gene: .
j_gene: TRBJ1-4
abundance: .
CDR3aa: CASSNTGALSEKLFF
CDR3nt: TGTGCCAGCAGTAACACGGGGGCCCTCAGTGAAAAACTGTTTTTT

v_gene: TRBV5-1
d_gene: .
j_gene: TRBJ2-1
abundance: .
CDR3aa: CASSLVLSYNEQFF
CDR3nt: TGCGCCAGCAGCTTGGTACTGTCCTACAATGAGCAGTTCTTC

v_gene: TRBV5-1
d_gene: TRBD1
j_gene: TRBJ2-7
abundance: many
CDR3aa: CASRSGTGTFYEQYF
CDR3nt: TGCGCCAGCAGGAGCGGGACAGGGACCTTCTACGAGCAGTACTTC

v_gene: TRBV11-1
d_gene: TRBD1
j_gene: TRBJ2-7
abundance: many
CDR3aa: CASSLWPVTGNYEQYF
CDR3nt: TGTGCCAGCAGCTTATGGCCGGTGACAGGGAACTACGAGCAGTACTTC

v_gene: TRBV5-1
d_gene: .
j_gene: TRBJ2-2
abundance: .
CDR3aa: CASSLDGFTPGELFF
CDR3nt: TGCGCCAGCAGCTTGGATGGGTTCACACCCGGGGAGCTGTTTTTT

v_gene: TRBV10-3
d_gene: .
j_gene: TRBJ1-3
abundance: .
CDR3aa: CAISESREGTGNGNTIYF
CDR3nt: TGTGCCATCAGTGAGTCCCGGGAGGGCACGGGGAATGGAAACACCATATATTTT

v_gene: TRBV6-1
d_gene: .
j_gene: TRBJ2-3
abundance: .
CDR3aa: CASRETIWTASTDTQYF
CDR3nt: TGTGCCAGCAGAGAAACAATATGGACAGCTAGCACAGATACGCAGTATTTT

v_gene: TRBV24-1
d_gene: .
j_gene: TRBJ1-5
abundance: .
CDR3aa: CATSDTRTVSNQPQHF
CDR3nt: TGTGCCACCAGTGATACCCGGACAGTCAGCAATCAGCCCCAGCATTTT

v_gene: TRBV2
d_gene: .
j_gene: TRBJ2-7
abundance: many
CDR3aa: CASSEVGEQYF
CDR3nt: TGTGCCAGCAGTGAAGTTGGGGAGCAGTACTTC

v_gene: TRBV20-1
d_gene: TRBD1
j_gene: TRBJ1-2
abundance: .
CDR3aa: CSASRTGGTYGYTF
CDR3nt: TGCAGTGCTAGCCGGACAGGGGGAACCTATGGCTACACCTTC

v_gene: TRBV25-1
d_gene: .
j_gene: TRBJ2-1
abundance: once
CDR3aa: CASSPFPLSEQFF
CDR3nt: TGTGCCAGCAGCCCATTCCCCCTGAGTGAGCAGTTCTTC

v_gene: TRBV20-1
d_gene: .
j_gene: TRBJ1-1
abundance: many
CDR3aa: CSARYTNFAMNTEAFF
CDR3nt: TGCAGTGCTAGGTATACCAACTTTGCCATGAACACTGAAGCTTTCTTT

v_gene: TRBV19
d_gene: .
j_gene: TRBJ1-1
abundance: many
CDR3aa: CASTWGPWDTEAFF
CDR3nt: TGTGCCAGTACCTGGGGCCCTTGGGACACTGAAGCTTTCTTT

v_gene: TRBV2
d_gene: .
j_gene: TRBJ1-1
abundance: many
CDR3aa: CASSDSNTEAFF
CDR3nt: TGTGCCAGCAGTGACTCGAACACTGAAGCTTTCTTT

v_gene: TRBV2
d_gene: TRBD1
j_gene: TRBJ2-1
abundance: few
CDR3aa: CASSDSGGLEQFF
CDR3nt: TGTGCCAGCAGTGATTCAGGGGGCCTTGAGCAGTTCTTC

v_gene: TRBV5-1
d_gene: .
j_gene: TRBJ1-1
abundance: few
CDR3aa: CASSGIPGMNTEAFF
CDR3nt: TGCGCCAGCAGCGGCATACCCGGGATGAACACTGAAGCTTTCTTT

v_gene: TRBV14
d_gene: .
j_gene: TRBJ1-4
abundance: .
CDR3aa: CASSQGGSGIAEKLFF
CDR3nt: TGTGCCAGCAGCCAAGGAGGAAGTGGTATCGCGGAAAAACTGTTTTTT

v_gene: TRBV29-1
d_gene: TRBD1
j_gene: TRBJ2-6
abundance: many
CDR3aa: CSVPKGDSAAIGANVLTF
CDR3nt: TGCAGCGTCCCTAAAGGGGACAGCGCAGCTATTGGGGCCAACGTCCTGACTTTC

v_gene: TRBV6-1
d_gene: .
j_gene: TRBJ1-3
abundance: .
CDR3aa: CASRAHSGNTIYF
CDR3nt: TGTGCCAGCAGGGCTCATTCTGGAAACACCATATATTTT

v_gene: TRBV7-2
d_gene: TRBD1
j_gene: TRBJ2-7
abundance: many
CDR3aa: CASSVRQGSSYEQYF
CDR3nt: TGTGCCAGCAGCGTCCGACAGGGGTCATCCTACGAGCAGTACTTC

v_gene: TRBV6-1
d_gene: TRBD2
j_gene: TRBJ2-2
abundance: once
CDR3aa: CACRPTSANTGELFF
CDR3nt: TGTGCCTGCCGCCCGACTAGCGCGAACACCGGGGAGCTGTTTTTT

v_gene: TRBV2
d_gene: .
j_gene: TRBJ2-6
abundance: many
CDR3aa: CASSEAPWLVGSGANVLTF
CDR3nt: TGTGCCAGCAGTGAAGCGCCATGGCTGGTTGGGTCTGGGGCCAACGTCCTGACTTTC

v_gene: TRBV2
d_gene: TRBD1
j_gene: TRBJ1-2
abundance: .
CDR3aa: CASPKQGLANYGYTF
CDR3nt: TGTGCCAGTCCCAAACAGGGGCTAGCTAACTATGGCTACACCTTC

v_gene: TRBV14
d_gene: .
j_gene: TRBJ2-4
abundance: .
CDR3aa: CASSQGGRGQNIQYF
CDR3nt: TGTGCCAGCAGCCAAGGGGGAAGGGGCCAAAACATTCAGTACTTC